The entry below describes one TCR beta chain. Its target is unknown. These data belong to a study of cytomegalovirus exposure and HLA in healthy donors. Trimming removed 3 bases at V and 4 bases at J, with 15 bases between. CDR3 size: 15 residues. Germline-derived CDR1 and CDR2 are MGHDK and SYGVNS. The study's findings and limits: The authors later found most CMV-associated TCR beta chains appeared HLA-restricted. Only CMV serostatus was available as immune exposure information.

In the PCR, 60 Vbeta and 13 Jbeta primers were used. Only in-frame clones appear in the TCRdb table, and some are missing; sequencing was by immunoSEQ multiplex PCR. The table records approximately 100,000 clones, roughly 84% of them present only once. This TCR was sampled from a woman aged 18-35 years in good health and CMV-seronegative. What was sequenced was PBMCs. The chain couples TRBV25-1 to TRBJ1-2, with unresolved D. CDR3 bases: TGTGCCAGCAGTGACTCACCGGACGGACTCTATGGCTACACCTTC. This sequence encodes CASSDSPDGLYGYTF.